Only a few counts were recorded for the clone carrying this TCR beta chain. What it binds is not known. The record originates from a study of Ad26.COV2.S vaccination and SARS-CoV-2 variants. Notes on the study in general: The authors reported substantial breadth in spike-specific CD8+ and CD4+ T cell responses after vaccination.

Repertoires were generated with immunoSEQ multiplex PCR, while TCRdb's copy carries only in-frame clones and drops some. The sample consists of 150,000 to 200,000 clones, around nine tenths of them appearing once. This CDR3 is built from 18 residues. Losses at the gene ends were 4 bases for V and 3 bases for J; bases not matched to a gene: 14. Germline CDR1 reads SGHDT; CDR2 reads YYEEEE. This TCR was recovered from a human donor who had recovered from COVID-19. The chain is built from TRBV5-6 and TRBJ1-3; 9 bases match TRBD1. Sequencing used peripheral blood, obtained after recovery from COVID-19. As DNA, the CDR3 is TGTGCCAGCAGCGGGGACAGGGTTAATTTTTCGGTTGGAAACACCATATATTTT. Translating gives CASSGDRVNFSVGNTIYF.